This T cell receptor beta chain was documented in a study of PD-1 blockade in classical Hodgkin lymphoma. Specified time point: cycle 4 day 1 (C4D1), after five to seven weeks of nivolumab. All trial patients relapsed after autologous stem cell transplantation. Assay: immunoSEQ multiplex PCR; the TCRdb copy retains only in-frame clones and omits some. The table has about 39,000 clones, 70% to 85% seen once; the top ten hold around 9.8%. The CDR3 is made up of 11 amino acids. CDR1 MGHDK and CDR2 SYGVNS come from the germline V gene. The V end was cut by 1 base, the J end by 9 bases, with 7 bases between.

The TCR sequence derives from a human donor with classical Hodgkin lymphoma. The V gene is TRBV25-1, the J gene TRBJ2-7; D is uncertain. The sequences come from peripheral blood mononuclear cells (PBMCs), collected before the fourth cycle of nivolumab. The CDR3 sequence is CASSESNWQYF. The DNA for the CDR3 is TGTGCCAGCAGTGAATCGAATTGGCAGTACTTC.